The 23 T cell receptor beta chains listed next were all sequenced from one sample in a study of T cell responses to AZD1222 COVID-19 vaccine. This table comes from immunoSEQ multiplex PCR, and its TCRdb copy is limited to in-frame clones, with some not included. The sample lists around 100,000 clones; roughly 86% were seen once. The sample in question was peripheral blood, obtained on day 0 of MenACWY control vaccination. The receptors derive from an adult in good health.

CDR3 loop: CSARIWNTIYF. For the CDR3, the DNA is TGCAGTGCCAGGATTTGGAACACCATATATTTT. The chain recombines TRBV20-1 with TRBJ1-3; no clear D. CDR3 length equals 11 residues. The germline V gene has CDR1 DFQATT and CDR2 SNEGSKA (reference sequence). Trimming shortened V by 6 bases and J by 7 bases, and 10 bases separated the two germline ends.

The chain joins TRBV10-1 to TRBJ2-7; D gene unclear. Trimming cost V 6 bases and J 3 bases, with 6 bases left between them. Germline loops: CDR1 WNHNN, CDR2 SYGVQD (reference sequence). This CDR3 spans 11 amino acids. The CDR3 DNA follows: TGCGCCAGCAGCAACGACTACGAGCAGTACTTC. It yields the protein CASSNDYEQYF.

The CDR3 sequence: CASGPGVHTF. The CDR3 bases are TGTGCCAGCGGTCCGGGGGTCCACACCTTC. The rearrangement links TRBV3-1 (or the pseudogene TRBV3-2) to TRBJ1-2; a weak D match, TRBD1 (5 bases). With 8 bases removed from V and 12 bases from J, the gap between germline ends came to 13 bases. CDR3 length: 10 residues. Germline-derived CDR1 and CDR2 are LGHDT and YNNKEL (reference sequence).

The chain uses TRBV10-3 and TRBJ1-1, with 9 bases identical to TRBD1. Trimming removed 2 bases from V and 6 bases from J; junction bases left unmatched: 7. The CDR3 is 15 amino acids. Germline V gene data show CDR1 as ENHRY and CDR2 as SYGVKD. The DNA of the CDR3 is TGTGCCATCAGTGAGGGACAGGGGCGTGTCGCTGAAGCTTTCTTT. It specifies CAISEGQGRVAEAFF.

The V gene is TRBV30, the J gene TRBJ1-2; perhaps TRBD1 as D (6 bases). Trimming left V 1 base short and J 2 bases short, with 8 bases between. The CDR3 has 13 amino acids. CDR1 is GTSNPN, CDR2 SVGIG, per germline (reference sequence). CDR3 region: CAWSEGQNYGYTF. CDR3 coding DNA: TGTGCCTGGAGTGAAGGACAGAACTATGGCTACACCTTC.

J is TRBJ1-4 and V is TRBV6-5, with TRBD1 as a possible D gene (6 bases). Germline V gene sequence: CDR1 MNHEY, CDR2 SVGAGI. The CDR3 is 14 amino acids. Trimming removed 10 bases at V and 3 bases at J, with 15 bases between. The CDR3 loop reads CATRGGDPNEKLFF. The CDR3 region has the DNA TGTGCCACTAGGGGGGGGGACCCTAATGAAAAACTGTTTTTT.

The rearrangement joins TRBV5-1 to TRBJ1-1, with D uncertain. The CDR3 runs to 14 residues. Trimming removed 4 bases at V and 1 base at J, with 11 bases between. Germline V gene data show CDR1 as SGHRS and CDR2 as YFSETQ. The DNA for the CDR3 is TGCGCCAGCAGCCCTACACTACAGAACACTGAAGCTTTCTTT. Its translation is CASSPTLQNTEAFF.

In this sample, this clone turned up a few times. The V and J genes are TRBV4-1 and TRBJ1-2, with D unresolved. Germline assignment: CDR1 MGHRA and CDR2 YSYEKL. The CDR3 loop spans 14 amino acids. Trimming left V 1 base short and J 8 bases short, with 14 bases between. CDR3 residues: CASSQVSREGGYTF. The CDR3 DNA is TGCGCCAGCAGCCAAGTTAGCCGGGAGGGAGGCTACACCTTC.

The gene calls are TRBV2 and TRBJ2-4; D may be TRBD1 (6 bases). Trimming shortened V by 7 bases and J by 2 bases, and 12 bases separated the two germline ends. CDR1 is SNHLY, CDR2 FYNNEI, per germline. The CDR3 consists of 14 residues. The CDR3 sequence is CASTTGWPKNIQYF. The CDR3 bases are TGTGCCAGCACGACAGGCTGGCCCAAAAACATTCAGTACTTC.

The chain carries TRBV4-3 and TRBJ2-2, with D unresolved. Germline CDR1 reads LGHNA; CDR2 reads YSLEER. Trimming took 0 bases from V and 2 from J, leaving 4 bases between them. CDR3 length equals 14 residues. The CDR3: CASSQDSNTGELFF. The CDR3 nucleotides are TGCGCCAGCAGCCAAGATAGCAACACCGGGGAGCTGTTTTTT.

The chain is built from TRBV25-1 and TRBJ2-1, with D perhaps TRBD2 (5 bases). From germline, CDR1 is MGHDK and CDR2 SYGVNS. The CDR3 has 13 residues. The germline V and J ends were trimmed by 6 bases and 5 bases, with 11 bases remaining between them. The CDR3 region has the DNA TGTGCCAGCAGCCGGGGTGGAAACAATGAGCAGTTCTTC. This codes for CASSRGGNNEQFF.

The gene calls are TRBV11-3 and TRBJ1-5, with D perhaps TRBD1 (5 bases). The CDR3 totals 18 residues. Germline assignment: CDR1 SGHNT and CDR2 YENEEA. V lost 3 bases to trimming and J lost 0 bases, with 18 bases between them. The CDR3 loop is CASSLREFGGDSNQPQHF. CDR3 nucleotide sequence: TGTGCCAGCAGCTTGAGGGAATTCGGGGGAGATAGCAATCAGCCCCAGCATTTT.

This clone was seen just once. The chain uses TRBV6-2 or TRBV6-3 and TRBJ2-1, with D perhaps TRBD1 or TRBD2 (5 bases each). Trimming stripped 5 bases from V and 4 bases from J, with 12 bases between. Germline V CDR1 and CDR2: MNHEY, SVGEGT. This CDR3 comprises 14 residues. Written as DNA, the CDR3 is TGTGCCAGCAGTCCCTGGGACGGATACAATGAGCAGTTCTTC. Its protein product is CASSPWDGYNEQFF.

The J gene is TRBJ1-6, the V gene TRBV7-2, with D possibly being TRBD1 (5 bases). The germline V and J ends were trimmed by 3 bases and 9 bases, with 18 bases remaining between them. Germline CDR1 reads SGHTA; CDR2 reads FQGNSA. The CDR3 loop spans 16 amino acids. The CDR3 region has the DNA TGTGCCAGCAGCTTGGAAAGGCACCAGGGAGGTTCACCCCTCCACTTT. The encoded protein is CASSLERHQGGSPLHF.

This rearrangement joins TRBV2 to TRBJ1-5; D may be TRBD1 (5 bases). The germline CDR1 and CDR2 sequences are SNHLY and FYNNEI. The CDR3 runs 17 residues. V was shortened by 3 bases and J by 0 bases, with 15 bases between the two germline ends. CDR3 sequence: CASSEKGRSHSNQPQHF. CDR3 nucleotide sequence: TGTGCCAGCAGTGAGAAGGGGAGGTCCCATAGCAATCAGCCCCAGCATTTT.

The V gene is TRBV5-4, the J gene TRBJ1-5; D unclear. Germline CDR1 is SGHNT and CDR2 is YYREEE (reference sequence). The CDR3 is made up of 12 amino acids. Trimming took 7 bases from V and 3 from J, leaving 8 bases between them. The CDR3 loop is CASGTDNQPQHF. DNA for the CDR3: TGTGCCAGCGGTACAGACAATCAGCCCCAGCATTTT.

The chain couples TRBV7-2 to TRBJ2-1; no clear D. The CDR3 loop spans 15 amino acids. V was clipped by 5 bases and J by 6 bases, with 17 bases between them. Germline V gene data show CDR1 as SGHTA and CDR2 as FQGNSA. This CDR3 reads CASSPTVGGVNEQFF. CDR3 DNA: TGTGCCAGCAGCCCAACGGTGGGTGGCGTCAATGAGCAGTTCTTC.

The gene calls are TRBV30 and TRBJ1-3; the D is unclear. V lost 2 bases and J 4 bases, leaving 9 bases between the germline ends. CDR3 length equals 13 residues. Germline V gene lookup returns CDR1 GTSNPN and CDR2 SVGIG (reference sequence). As DNA, the CDR3 is TGTGCCTGGAGTCACGCCATGGGAAACACCATATATTTT. This codes for CAWSHAMGNTIYF.

V gene TRBV12-3 or TRBV12-4 combines with J gene TRBJ1-2; a possible D gene is TRBD1 (5 bases). The CDR3 is 13 amino acids. V was pared by 5 bases and J by 3 bases, with 10 bases between. This chain's CDR3 is CASSPDRYYGYTF. For the CDR3, the DNA is TGTGCCAGCAGTCCCGACAGATACTATGGCTACACCTTC.

The V gene is TRBV28, the J gene TRBJ1-4; D is ambiguous. This CDR3 comprises 14 residues. The V gene lost 4 bases and the J gene lost 4 bases, with 10 bases spanning the gap. Germline values: CDR1 MDHEN, CDR2 SYDVKM. The CDR3: CASSYWTNNEKLFF. CDR3 DNA: TGTGCCAGCAGTTACTGGACCAATAATGAAAAACTGTTTTTT.

V and J are TRBV6-2 or TRBV6-3 and TRBJ1-5; D unresolved. The V gene's germline CDR1 is MNHEY and CDR2 SVGEGT. V shed 2 bases and J shed 9 bases, with 17 bases lying between them. The CDR3 runs 15 residues. CDR3 region: CASSYRGLGVLPQHF. CDR3 DNA sequence: TGTGCCAGCAGTTACCGTGGACTCGGTGTATTGCCCCAGCATTTT.

This clone appeared once. J is TRBJ2-1 and V is TRBV5-1, with TRBD2 matching over 7 bases. V lost 4 bases and J lost 5; bases outside the gene matches: 9. The CDR3 has 15 amino acids. CDR1 SGHRS and CDR2 YFSETQ come from the germline V gene. In DNA form, the CDR3 reads TGCGCCAGCAGCCCGGGGGAGGGGACCCACAATGAGCAGTTCTTC. Its protein is CASSPGEGTHNEQFF.

V is TRBV5-3 and J is TRBJ2-1; 10 nucleotides agree with TRBD2. TRBV5-3 is known as an ORF, though its function is uncertain. The CDR3 contains 16 residues. The ends lost 2 bases at V and 4 bases at J; junction bases unmatched: 6. The CDR3 loop reads CARSFYPGLAYNEQFF. DNA for the CDR3: TGTGCCAGAAGCTTTTACCCGGGACTAGCGTACAATGAGCAGTTCTTC.